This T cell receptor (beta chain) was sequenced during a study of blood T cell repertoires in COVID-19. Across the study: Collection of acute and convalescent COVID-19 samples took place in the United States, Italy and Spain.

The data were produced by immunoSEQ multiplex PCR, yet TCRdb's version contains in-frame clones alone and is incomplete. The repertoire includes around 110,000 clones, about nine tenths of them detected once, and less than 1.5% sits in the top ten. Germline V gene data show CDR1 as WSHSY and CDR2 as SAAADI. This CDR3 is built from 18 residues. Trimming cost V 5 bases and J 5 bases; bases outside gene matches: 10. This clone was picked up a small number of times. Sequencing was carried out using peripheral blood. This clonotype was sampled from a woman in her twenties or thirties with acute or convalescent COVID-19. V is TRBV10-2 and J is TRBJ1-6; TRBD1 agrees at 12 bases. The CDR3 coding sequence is TGCGCCAGCAGTCTCGGGACAGGGGGCGCGTCGGATAATTCACCCCTCCACTTT. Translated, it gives CASSLGTGGASDNSPLHF.